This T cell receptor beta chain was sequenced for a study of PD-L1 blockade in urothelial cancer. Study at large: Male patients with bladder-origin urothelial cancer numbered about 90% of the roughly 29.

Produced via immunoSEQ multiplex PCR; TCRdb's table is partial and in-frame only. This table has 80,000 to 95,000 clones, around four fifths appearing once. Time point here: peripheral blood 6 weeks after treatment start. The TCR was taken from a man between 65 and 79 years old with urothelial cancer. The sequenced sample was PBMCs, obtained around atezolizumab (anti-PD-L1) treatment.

Here the CDR3 reads CASSIKWRPNTEAFF. CDR3 nucleotides: TGTGCCAGTAGTATAAAGTGGAGGCCGAACACTGAAGCTTTCTTT. The rearrangement joins TRBV19 to TRBJ1-1; D unresolved. V gave up 2 bases and J gave up 1 base, with 11 bases separating them. This CDR3 contains 15 residues. CDR1 is LNHDA and CDR2 is SQIVND in the germline V gene (reference sequence).